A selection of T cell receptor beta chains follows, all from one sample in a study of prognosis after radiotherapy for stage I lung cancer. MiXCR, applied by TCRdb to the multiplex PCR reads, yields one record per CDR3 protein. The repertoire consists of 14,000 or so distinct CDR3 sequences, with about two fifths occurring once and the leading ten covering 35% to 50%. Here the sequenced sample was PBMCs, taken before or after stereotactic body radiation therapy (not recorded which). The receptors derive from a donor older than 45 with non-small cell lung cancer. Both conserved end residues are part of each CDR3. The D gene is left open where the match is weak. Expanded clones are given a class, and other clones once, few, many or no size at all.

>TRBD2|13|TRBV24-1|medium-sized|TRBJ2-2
CATEREGTGELFF
TGTGCCACGGAAAGGGAGGGGACCGGGGAGCTGTTTTTT
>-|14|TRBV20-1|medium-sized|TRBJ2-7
CSARKGGFNYEQYF
TGCAGTGCTAGGAAAGGGGGTTTCAACTACGAGCAGTACTTC
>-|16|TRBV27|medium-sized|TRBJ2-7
CASRESGALISYEQYF
TGTGCCAGCCGTGAATCGGGGGCGCTAATCTCCTACGAGCAGTACTTC
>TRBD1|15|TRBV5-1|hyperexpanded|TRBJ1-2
CASSLRQGARDGYTF
TGCGCCAGCAGCTTGCGACAGGGGGCGAGGGATGGCTACACCTTC
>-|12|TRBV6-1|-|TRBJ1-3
CASRPGGNTIYF
TGTGCCAGCAGGCCTGGGGGAAACACCATATATTTT
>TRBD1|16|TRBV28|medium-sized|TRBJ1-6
CASSTWTGGYNSPLHF
TGTGCCAGCAGTACTTGGACAGGGGGCTATAATTCACCCCTCCACTTT
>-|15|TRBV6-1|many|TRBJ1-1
CASSGRWALNTEAFF
TGTGCCAGCAGTGGCAGGTGGGCCCTGAACACTGAAGCTTTCTTT
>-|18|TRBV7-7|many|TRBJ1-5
CASSSRDGAEVVGQPQHF
TGTGCCAGCAGCTCTCGGGACGGAGCCGAGGTAGTTGGTCAGCCCCAGCATTTT
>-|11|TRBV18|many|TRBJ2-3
CASTLTDTQYF
TGTGCCAGCACCCTCACAGATACGCAGTATTTT
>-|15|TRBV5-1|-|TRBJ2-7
CASSLTRRRVDEQYF
TGCGCCAGCAGCCTGACTAGGAGGAGAGTAGACGAGCAGTACTTC
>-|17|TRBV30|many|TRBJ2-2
CAWSVSRASDDTGELFF
TGTGCCTGGAGTGTCTCCCGGGCTAGCGACGACACCGGGGAGCTGTTTTTT
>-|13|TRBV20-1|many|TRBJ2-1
CSAWDRDYNEQFF
TGCAGTGCTTGGGACCGGGACTACAATGAGCAGTTCTTC
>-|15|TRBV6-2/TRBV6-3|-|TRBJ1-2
CASSEPGVAKNGYTF
TGTGCCAGCAGTGAACCGGGGGTAGCTAAAAATGGCTACACCTTC
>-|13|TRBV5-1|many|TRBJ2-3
CASSRELGDTQYF
TGCGCCAGCAGCAGGGAACTTGGGGATACGCAGTATTTT
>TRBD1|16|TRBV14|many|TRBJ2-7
CASSQVTGTGFYEQYF
TGTGCCAGCAGCCAGGTTACCGGGACAGGATTTTACGAGCAGTACTTC
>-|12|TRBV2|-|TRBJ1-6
CACSRGDSRLHF
TGTGCCTGTTCACGGGGTGATTCACGCCTCCACTTT
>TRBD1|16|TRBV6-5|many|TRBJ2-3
CASSYKPGQATDTQYF
TGTGCCAGCAGTTACAAACCGGGACAGGCCACAGATACGCAGTATTTT
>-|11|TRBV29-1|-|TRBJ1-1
CSVDADTEAFF
TGCAGCGTTGATGCGGACACTGAAGCTTTCTTT
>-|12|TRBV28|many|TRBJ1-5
CASRSDRQPQHF
TGTGCCAGCAGATCCGATAGGCAGCCCCAGCATTTT
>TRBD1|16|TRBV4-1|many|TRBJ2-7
CASSPPEGQGTYEQYF
TGCGCCAGCAGCCCCCCAGAGGGACAGGGAACCTACGAGCAGTACTTC
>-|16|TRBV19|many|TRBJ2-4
CASSRPGQGAKNIQYF
TGTGCCAGTAGTCGACCGGGGCAGGGGGCCAAAAACATTCAGTACTTC
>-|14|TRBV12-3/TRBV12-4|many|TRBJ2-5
CASSLRTDKETQYF
TGTGCCAGCAGTTTAAGGACAGATAAAGAGACCCAGTACTTC
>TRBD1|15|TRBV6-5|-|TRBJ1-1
CASSSQGQKKTEAFF
TGTGCCAGCAGTTCCCAGGGACAGAAGAAAACTGAAGCTTTCTTT
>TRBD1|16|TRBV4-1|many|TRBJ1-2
CASSQGFIRGHVGYTF
TGCGCCAGCAGCCAGGGGTTCATCAGGGGGCATGTTGGCTACACCTTC
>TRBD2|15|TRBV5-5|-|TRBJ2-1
CASSSGSSGLDEQFF
TGTGCCAGCAGCTCCGGGTCTAGCGGTCTCGATGAGCAGTTCTTC
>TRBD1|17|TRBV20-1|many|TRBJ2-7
CSARDERVGQVSYEQYF
TGCAGTGCTAGAGATGAAAGGGTGGGACAGGTCTCCTACGAGCAGTACTTC
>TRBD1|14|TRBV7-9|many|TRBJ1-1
CASSQQGGFTEAFF
TGTGCCAGCAGCCAGCAGGGGGGATTCACTGAAGCTTTCTTT
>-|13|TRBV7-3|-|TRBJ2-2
CASSPREFGELFF
TGTGCCAGCAGCCCCAGGGAGTTCGGGGAGCTGTTTTTT
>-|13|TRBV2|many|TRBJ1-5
CASTGVNNQPQHF
TGTGCCAGCACGGGGGTGAACAATCAGCCCCAGCATTTT
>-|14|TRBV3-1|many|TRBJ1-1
CASSSGGRGTEAFF
TGTGCCAGCAGCTCGGGGGGCCGGGGGACTGAAGCTTTCTTT